The 9 T cell receptor beta chains reported below all come from one sample, sequenced in a study of OX40 agonist ivuxolimab in advanced cancers. The method was immunoSEQ multiplex PCR; TCRdb's version includes in-frame clones alone and lacks a portion of them. The data contain about 86,000 clones, about 90% of them singletons. The material sequenced was CD4+ or CD8+ T cells sorted from blood, taken in a trial of the OX40 agonist ivuxolimab. Every receptor here comes from an adult with an advanced solid tumor such as melanoma, head and neck, liver or kidney cancer.

The chain couples TRBV7-6 to TRBJ2-4, with 10 positions matching TRBD2. This CDR3 contains 15 residues. The V gene's germline CDR1 is SGHVS and CDR2 FNYEAQ. Trimming at V came to 5 bases and at J to 3 bases, leaving 4 bases not matched to a gene. The CDR3 region is CASSPVAGGKNIQYF. In DNA, the CDR3 is TGTGCCAGCAGCCCCGTAGCGGGAGGCAAAAACATTCAGTACTTC.

The J gene is TRBJ2-1, the V gene TRBV21-1; no check of the table's D call, TRBD2, against the DNA was made. TRBV21-1 is labeled a pseudogene. The CDR3 is 16 amino acids. Written as DNA, the CDR3 is TGTGCCAGCAGCAAATATACGAGCGGGAGTAGGGATGAGCAGTTCTTC. Protein: CASSKYTSGSRDEQFF.

This chain joins TRBV7-8 and TRBJ2-5, with TRBD1 matching over 7 bases. Germline V lookup: CDR1 SGHVS, CDR2 FQNEAQ. The CDR3 is 15 amino acids. V lost 3 bases to trimming and J lost 2 bases; unmatched junction nucleotides: 6. DNA for the CDR3: TGTGCCAGCAGCTTTGAGGGGGCTCAACAAGAGACCCAGTACTTC. It encodes CASSFEGAQQETQYF.

The chain couples TRBV6-6 to TRBJ2-7; D is undetermined. Germline loops: CDR1 MNHNY, CDR2 SVGAGI (reference sequence). The CDR3 runs 12 residues. V lost 6 bases, J lost 4 bases, and 10 bases lay in between. The CDR3 bases are TGTGCCAGCAGCCTTACAGCTTACGAGCAGTACTTC. The encoded protein is CASSLTAYEQYF.

The rearrangement links TRBV7-6 to TRBJ2-7; unclear D gene. The V end was cut by 5 bases, the J end by 7 bases, with 12 bases between. Germline V gene sequence: CDR1 SGHVS, CDR2 FNYEAQ. The CDR3 has 12 amino acids. CDR3 protein: CASSLRSSEQYF. The CDR3 coding sequence is TGTGCCAGCAGCCTCCGGTCCTCAGAGCAGTACTTC.

The chain joins TRBV5-1 to TRBJ2-5; TRBD2 is a possible D gene (7 bases). This CDR3 spans 15 amino acids. CDR1 SGHRS and CDR2 YFSETQ come from the germline V gene. V lost 0 bases to trimming and J lost 9 bases, with 18 bases between them. CDR3: CASSLVQEGGSAQYF. The CDR3 DNA is TGCGCCAGCAGCTTGGTGCAGGAGGGGGGGTCGGCCCAGTACTTC.

The chain combines TRBV5-6 with TRBJ2-3; possible D gene TRBD2, 5 bases. This CDR3 region has 14 residues. Germline V gene sequence: CDR1 SGHDT, CDR2 YYEEEE. V was trimmed by 4 bases and J by 2 bases, leaving 11 bases between them. CDR3 nucleotide sequence: TGTGCCAGCAGCCAGCGGTATTTCACAGATACGCAGTATTTT. Protein product: CASSQRYFTDTQYF. Using reference TRBV5-6 and TRBJ2-3 for the parts outside the CDR3, the full variable domain is DAGVTQSPTHLIKTRGQQVTLRCSPKSGHDTVSWYQQALGQGPQFIFQYYEEEERQRGNFPDRFSGHQFPNYSSELNVNALLLGDSALYLCASSQRYFTDTQYFGPGTRLTVL.

The V call is TRBV11-1, the J call TRBJ2-1, with no clear D. The CDR3 has 13 amino acids. Per the germline V gene, CDR1 is SGHAT and CDR2 is FQDESV (reference sequence). V lost 5 bases to trimming and J lost 8 bases, with 13 bases between them. The DNA for the CDR3 is TGTGCCAGCAGCCCGCGGTGGGTGGATGAGCAGTTCTTC. Residues: CASSPRWVDEQFF.

The rearrangement joins TRBV7-2 to TRBJ1-1; D is ambiguous. The V and J ends lost 2 bases and 8 bases respectively, with 12 bases between them. This CDR3 is 13 amino acids long. Germline CDR1 is SGHTA and CDR2 is FQGNSA. The CDR3 sequence is CASSLNAVGEAFF. CDR3 nucleotides: TGTGCCAGCAGCTTAAATGCTGTGGGAGAAGCTTTCTTT.